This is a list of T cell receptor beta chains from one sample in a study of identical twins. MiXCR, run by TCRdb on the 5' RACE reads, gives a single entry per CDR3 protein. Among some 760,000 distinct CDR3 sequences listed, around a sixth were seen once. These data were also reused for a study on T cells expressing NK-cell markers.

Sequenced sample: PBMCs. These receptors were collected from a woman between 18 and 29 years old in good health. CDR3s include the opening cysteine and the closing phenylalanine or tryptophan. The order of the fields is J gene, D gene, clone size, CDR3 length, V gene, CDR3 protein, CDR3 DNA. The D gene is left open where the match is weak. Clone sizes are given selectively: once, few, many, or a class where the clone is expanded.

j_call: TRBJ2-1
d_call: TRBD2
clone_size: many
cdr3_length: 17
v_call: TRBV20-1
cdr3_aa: CSASGTSVPSSYNEQFF
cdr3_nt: TGCAGTGCTAGCGGGACTAGCGTACCGAGCTCCTACAATGAGCAGTTCTTC

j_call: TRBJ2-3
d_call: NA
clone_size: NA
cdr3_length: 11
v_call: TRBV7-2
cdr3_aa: CASSLRNTQYF
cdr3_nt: TGTGCCAGCAGCTTAAGGAATACGCAGTATTTT

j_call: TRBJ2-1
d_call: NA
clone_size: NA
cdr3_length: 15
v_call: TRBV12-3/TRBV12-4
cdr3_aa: CASGPSDRPYNEQFF
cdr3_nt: TGTGCCAGCGGACCGTCGGACAGACCGTACAATGAGCAGTTCTTC

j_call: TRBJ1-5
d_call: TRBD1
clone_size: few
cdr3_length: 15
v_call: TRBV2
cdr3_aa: CASTQGQASHQPQHF
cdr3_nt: TGTGCCAGCACCCAAGGACAGGCAAGCCATCAGCCCCAGCATTTT

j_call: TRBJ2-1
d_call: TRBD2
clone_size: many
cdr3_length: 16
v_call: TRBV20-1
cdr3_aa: CSARALLAGIYNEQFF
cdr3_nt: TGCAGTGCTAGAGCCCTACTAGCGGGGATCTACAATGAGCAGTTCTTC

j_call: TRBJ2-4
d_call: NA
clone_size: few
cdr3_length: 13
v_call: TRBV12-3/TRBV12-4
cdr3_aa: CASSVRGWDIQYF
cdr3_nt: TGTGCCAGCTCGGTGAGGGGTTGGGACATTCAGTACTTC

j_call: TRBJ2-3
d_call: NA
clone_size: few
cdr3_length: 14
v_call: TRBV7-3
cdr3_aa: CASSLTGSADTQYF
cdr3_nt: TGTGCCAGCAGCTTAACGGGCAGTGCAGATACGCAGTATTTT

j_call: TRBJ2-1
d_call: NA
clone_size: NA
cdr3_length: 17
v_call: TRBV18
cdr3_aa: CASSPTVGLAPYNEQFF
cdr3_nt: TGTGCCAGCTCACCGACGGTAGGGTTAGCCCCCTACAATGAGCAGTTCTTC

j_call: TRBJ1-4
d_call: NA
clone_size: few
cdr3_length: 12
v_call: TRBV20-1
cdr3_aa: CSATGSNEKLFF
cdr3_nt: TGCAGTGCTACTGGGAGTAATGAAAAACTGTTTTTT

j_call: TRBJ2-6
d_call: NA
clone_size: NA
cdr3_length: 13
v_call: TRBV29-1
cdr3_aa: CSVYSSGANVLTF
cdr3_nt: TGCAGCGTGTACAGCTCTGGGGCCAACGTCCTGACTTTC

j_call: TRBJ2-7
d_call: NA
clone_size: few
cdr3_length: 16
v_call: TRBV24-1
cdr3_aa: CATSLDPARESYEQYF
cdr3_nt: TGTGCCACCAGTCTTGATCCGGCCAGGGAATCCTACGAGCAGTACTTC

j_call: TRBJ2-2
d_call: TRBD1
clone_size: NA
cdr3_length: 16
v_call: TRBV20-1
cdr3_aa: CSARDHGTARGGELFF
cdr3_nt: TGCAGTGCTAGAGACCATGGGACAGCCCGAGGAGGGGAGCTGTTTTTT

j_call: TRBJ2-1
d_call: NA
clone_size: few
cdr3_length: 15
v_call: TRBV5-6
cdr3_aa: CASSLFGTTYNEQFF
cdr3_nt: TGTGCCAGCAGCTTGTTTGGTACTACCTACAATGAGCAGTTCTTC

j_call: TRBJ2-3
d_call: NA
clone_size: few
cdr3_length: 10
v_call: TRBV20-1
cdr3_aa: CSAEESTQYF
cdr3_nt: TGCAGTGCCGAAGAGAGTACGCAGTATTTT

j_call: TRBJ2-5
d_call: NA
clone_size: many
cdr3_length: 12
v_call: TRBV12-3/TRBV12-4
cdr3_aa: CASSFLRETQYF
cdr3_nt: TGTGCCAGCAGTTTCTTGAGGGAGACCCAGTACTTC

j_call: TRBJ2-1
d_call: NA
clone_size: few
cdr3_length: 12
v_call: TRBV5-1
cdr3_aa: CASSFRVGEQFF
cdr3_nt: TGCGCCAGCAGCTTCAGGGTGGGTGAGCAGTTCTTC

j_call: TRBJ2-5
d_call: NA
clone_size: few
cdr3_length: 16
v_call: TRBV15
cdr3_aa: CATSIRSTAGRETQYF
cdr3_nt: TGTGCCACCAGCATTCGGTCGACAGCCGGGCGGGAGACCCAGTACTTC

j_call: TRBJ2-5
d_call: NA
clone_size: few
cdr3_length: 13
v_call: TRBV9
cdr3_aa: CASSDGGTETQYF
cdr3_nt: TGTGCCAGCAGCGACGGGGGCACAGAGACCCAGTACTTC

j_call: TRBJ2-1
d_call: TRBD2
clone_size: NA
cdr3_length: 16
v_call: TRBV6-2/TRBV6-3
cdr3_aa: CASSTAGTSGRVEQFF
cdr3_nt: TGTGCCAGCAGTACGGCCGGGACTAGCGGGAGGGTTGAGCAGTTCTTC

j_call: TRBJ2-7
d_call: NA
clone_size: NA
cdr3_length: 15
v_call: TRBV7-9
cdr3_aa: CASSPGQLSSYEQYF
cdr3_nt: TGTGCCAGCAGCCCAGGACAGTTGAGCTCCTACGAGCAGTACTTC

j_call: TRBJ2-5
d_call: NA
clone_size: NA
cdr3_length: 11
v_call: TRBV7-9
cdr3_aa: CASSGPGTQYF
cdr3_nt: TGTGCCAGCAGCGGCCCGGGGACCCAGTACTTC

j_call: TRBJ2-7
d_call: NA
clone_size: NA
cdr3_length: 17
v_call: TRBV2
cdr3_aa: CASSRRNPGRITYEQYF
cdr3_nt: TGTGCCAGCAGTCGTCGGAATCCGGGACGGATAACCTACGAGCAGTACTTC

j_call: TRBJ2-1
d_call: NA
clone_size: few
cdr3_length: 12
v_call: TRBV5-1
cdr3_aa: CASSVTGSEQFF
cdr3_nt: TGCGCCAGCAGCGTCACCGGGAGTGAGCAGTTCTTC

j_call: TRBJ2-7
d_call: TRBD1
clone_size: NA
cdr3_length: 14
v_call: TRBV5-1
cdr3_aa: CASSPRQGGNEQYF
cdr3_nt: TGCGCCAGCAGCCCCCGACAGGGGGGCAACGAGCAGTACTTC

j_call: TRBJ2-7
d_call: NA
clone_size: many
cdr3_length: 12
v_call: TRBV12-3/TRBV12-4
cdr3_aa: CASSLMGYEQYF
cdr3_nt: TGTGCCAGCAGCTTGATGGGGTACGAGCAGTACTTC

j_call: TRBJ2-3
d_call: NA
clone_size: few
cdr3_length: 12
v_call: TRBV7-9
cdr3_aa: CASSRNQVPQYF
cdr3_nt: TGTGCCAGCAGCCGCAACCAGGTACCGCAGTATTTT

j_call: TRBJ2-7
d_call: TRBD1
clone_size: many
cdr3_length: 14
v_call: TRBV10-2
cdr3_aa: CASAGTAPSYEQYF
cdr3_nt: TGCGCCAGCGCAGGGACAGCTCCTTCCTACGAGCAGTACTTC

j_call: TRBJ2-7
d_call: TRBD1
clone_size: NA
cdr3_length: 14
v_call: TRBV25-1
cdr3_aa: CASSGDRGTYEQYF
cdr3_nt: TGTGCCAGCAGTGGTGACAGGGGCACCTACGAGCAGTACTTC

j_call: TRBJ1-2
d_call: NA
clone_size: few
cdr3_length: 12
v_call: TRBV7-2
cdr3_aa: CASSPRTSGYTF
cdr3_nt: TGTGCCAGCAGCCCCCGGACATCCGGCTACACCTTC

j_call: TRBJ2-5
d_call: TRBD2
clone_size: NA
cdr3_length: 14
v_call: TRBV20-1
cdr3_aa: CSARDTSGTETQYF
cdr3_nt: TGCAGTGCTAGAGATACCAGCGGGACGGAGACCCAGTACTTC

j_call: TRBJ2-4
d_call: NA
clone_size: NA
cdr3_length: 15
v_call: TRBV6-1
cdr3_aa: CASSQPRGTKNIQYF
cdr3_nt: TGTGCCAGCAGTCAACCCAGGGGAACCAAAAACATTCAGTACTTC

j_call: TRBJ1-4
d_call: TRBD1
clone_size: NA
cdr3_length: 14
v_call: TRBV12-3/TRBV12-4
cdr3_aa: CASTPGTGQEKLFF
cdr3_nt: TGTGCCAGCACCCCCGGGACAGGGCAAGAAAAACTGTTTTTT

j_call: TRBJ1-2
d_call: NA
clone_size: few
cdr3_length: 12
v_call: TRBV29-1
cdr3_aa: CSVPQHPYGYTF
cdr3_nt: TGCAGCGTCCCCCAACACCCCTATGGCTACACCTTC

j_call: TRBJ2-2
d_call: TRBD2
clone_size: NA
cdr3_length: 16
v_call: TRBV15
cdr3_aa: CATSGRAGGRTGELFF
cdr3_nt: TGTGCCACCAGCGGCCGAGCGGGGGGGCGGACCGGGGAGCTGTTTTTT

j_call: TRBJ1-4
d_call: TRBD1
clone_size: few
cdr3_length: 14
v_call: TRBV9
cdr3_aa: CASGEGANDEKLFF
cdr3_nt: TGTGCCAGCGGTGAGGGGGCGAACGATGAAAAACTGTTTTTT

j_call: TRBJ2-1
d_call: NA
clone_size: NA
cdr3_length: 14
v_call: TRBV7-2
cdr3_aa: CASSLTPTVHEQFF
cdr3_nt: TGTGCCAGCAGCTTAACCCCAACGGTCCATGAGCAGTTCTTC

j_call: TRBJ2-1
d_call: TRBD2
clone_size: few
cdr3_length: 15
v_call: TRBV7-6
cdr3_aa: CASSLRGGFINEQFF
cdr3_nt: TGTGCCAGCAGCTTACGGGGGGGATTTATCAATGAGCAGTTCTTC

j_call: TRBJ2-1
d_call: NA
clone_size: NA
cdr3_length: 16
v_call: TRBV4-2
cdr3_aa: CASSQGGGYVDYEQFF
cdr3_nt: TGTGCCAGCAGCCAAGGAGGAGGGTATGTAGACTATGAGCAGTTCTTC

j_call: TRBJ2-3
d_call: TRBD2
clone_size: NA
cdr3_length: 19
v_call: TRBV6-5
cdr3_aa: CASSYSGTSGRFWADTQYF
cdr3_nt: TGTGCCAGCAGTTACTCCGGGACTAGCGGACGTTTTTGGGCAGATACGCAGTATTTT

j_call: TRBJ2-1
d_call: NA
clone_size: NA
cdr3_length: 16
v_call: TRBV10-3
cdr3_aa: CAISEIGAEDYNEQFF
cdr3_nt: TGTGCCATCAGTGAAATCGGGGCAGAAGATTACAATGAGCAGTTCTTC

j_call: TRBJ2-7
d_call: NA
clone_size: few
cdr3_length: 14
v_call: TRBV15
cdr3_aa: CATSRLERSYEQYF
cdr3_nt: TGTGCCACCAGCAGGCTCGAGCGGAGCTACGAGCAGTACTTC